What follows are 32 T cell receptor beta chains derived from one specimen sequenced in a study of T cells in Graves' hyperthyroidism and ophthalmopathy. What was amplified from RNA transcripts were TCR beta CDR3 regions. First-round RT-PCR with HTBI primers amplified the TCR CDR3 region. TCRdb called the multiplex PCR reads again in MiXCR, with one record for every CDR3 protein. Among some 370,000 distinct CDR3 sequences listed, 17% were seen once. Sequencing was done on a sample of blood. Every receptor here comes from a woman aged 30 to 39 with Graves' hyperthyroidism that later progressed to Graves' ophthalmopathy.

This clonotype was picked up many times. The chain uses TRBV3-1 and TRBJ2-5; D possibly corresponds to TRBD1 (6 bases). Trimming took 0 bases from V and 2 from J, leaving 10 bases between them. CDR3 size: 15 residues. Germline V gene sequence: CDR1 LGHDT, CDR2 YNNKEL (reference sequence). CDR3 nucleotide sequence: TGTGCCAGCAGCCAAGATCAGGACAGACAAGAGACCCAGTACTTC. This gives the protein CASSQDQDRQETQYF.

The genes are TRBV4-1 and TRBJ2-2; no reliable D call. Germline CDR1 reads MGHRA; CDR2 reads YSYEKL. Trimming took 6 bases from V and 3 from J, leaving 11 bases between them. The CDR3 has 14 amino acids. Written as DNA, the CDR3 is TGCGCCAGCAGATATGACGGTTACACCGGGGAGCTGTTTTTT. Its protein is CASRYDGYTGELFF.

The rearrangement uses TRBV5-5 and TRBJ1-1; no clear D. This CDR3 has 13 amino acids. Germline CDR1 reads SGHKS; CDR2 reads YYEKEE (reference sequence). Between the trimmed V and J ends, which lost 0 bases and 1 base, there was a span of 4 bases. CDR3 nucleotides: TGTGCCAGCAGCTTGGTCTCGAACACTGAAGCTTTCTTT. Its translation: CASSLVSNTEAFF.

Many counts were recorded for this clonotype. The chain carries TRBV11-2 and TRBJ2-5; 10 bases are shared with TRBD2. CDR1 is SGHAT, CDR2 FQNNGV, per germline. There are 16 residues in the CDR3. V shed 0 bases and J 3 bases; nucleotides not matched to a gene: 4. The CDR3 bases are TGTGCCAGCAGCTTAGATCTAGCGGGGGCCGAAGAGACCCAGTACTTC. As protein: CASSLDLAGAEETQYF.

This clonotype has a count of ten or more. The chain couples TRBV29-1 to TRBJ2-4; the D gene is possibly TRBD1 (6 bases). This CDR3 has 13 residues. V was trimmed by 5 bases and J by 8 bases, leaving 16 bases between them. Germline lookup yields CDR1 SQVTM and CDR2 ANQGSEA. CDR3 nucleotides: TGCAGCGTTCGTTCGGGACACACGGACATTCAGTACTTC. Translated: CSVRSGHTDIQYF.

This clonotype came up many times. The chain joins TRBV20-1 to TRBJ2-5; TRBD2 matches at 7 bases. Germline-derived CDR1 and CDR2 are DFQATT and SNEGSKA (reference sequence). Losses at the gene ends were 1 base for V and 2 bases for J; bases not matched to a gene: 7. CDR3 length: 15 residues. CDR3 amino acids: CSARGGGRPQETQYF. The CDR3 bases are TGCAGTGCTAGAGGGGGGGGACGGCCGCAAGAGACCCAGTACTTC.

The CDR3 region is CASSLARGAGDGYTF. The CDR3 DNA is TGTGCCAGCAGCTTGGCGCGGGGGGCAGGTGATGGCTACACCTTC. This sequence joins TRBV5-4 and TRBJ1-2, with a tentative D call TRBD1 (6 bases). The germline gives CDR1 SGHNT, CDR2 YYREEE (reference sequence). The V and J ends lost 0 bases and 6 bases respectively, with 15 bases between them. The CDR3 is 15 residues long. Drawing the rest from reference TRBV5-4 and TRBJ1-2, the complete variable domain is ETGVTQSPTHLIKTRGQQVTLRCSSQSGHNTVSWYQQALGQGPQFIFQYYREEENGRGNFPPRFSGLQFPNYSSELNVNALELDDSALYLCASSLARGAGDGYTFGSGTRLTVV.

There are a few counts of this clonotype. The genes are TRBV19 and TRBJ2-7; D is possibly TRBD2 (5 bases). The CDR3 has 13 residues. The V end was cut by 5 bases, the J end by 4 bases, with 12 bases between. Germline assignment: CDR1 LNHDA and CDR2 SQIVND (reference sequence). CDR3 in DNA: TGTGCCAGTAGTTCATATCTAGCATACGAGCAGTACTTC. This codes for CASSSYLAYEQYF. Using reference TRBV19 and TRBJ2-7 for the parts outside the CDR3, the full variable domain is DGGITQSPKYLFRKEGQNVTLSCEQNLNHDAMYWYRQDPGQGLRLIYYSQIVNDFQKGDIAEGYSVSREKKESFPLTVTSAQKNPTAFYLCASSSYLAYEQYFGPGTRLTVT.

For this clonotype: A much larger clone differs by one base, so this may be a read error. This chain uses TRBV7-2 with TRBJ2-7; 9 nucleotides match TRBD2. The V and J ends lost 3 bases and 5 bases, in that order; junction bases with no gene match: 8. This CDR3 contains 15 residues. Per the germline V gene, CDR1 is SGHTA and CDR2 is FQGNSA. The CDR3: CASSLGRGGPNEQYF. CDR3 in DNA: TGTGCCAGCAGCTTGGGGCGGGGGGGCCCGAACGAGCAGTACTTC.

The V and J genes are TRBV14 and TRBJ1-2; unclear D gene. The CDR3 consists of 13 residues. Trimming stripped 1 base from V and 8 bases from J, with 11 bases between. Germline CDR1 SGHDN, CDR2 FVKESK. CDR3 protein: CASSQAAVGGYTF. The CDR3 region has the DNA TGTGCCAGCAGCCAAGCCGCCGTTGGGGGCTACACCTTC.

This clonotype appeared many times. V is TRBV7-9 and J is TRBJ2-7; D may correspond to TRBD1 or TRBD2 (5 bases each). The V gene lost 6 bases and the J gene lost 3 bases, with 21 bases spanning the gap. This CDR3 region has 16 residues. The V gene's germline CDR1 is SEHNR and CDR2 FQNEAQ (reference sequence). The CDR3 nucleotides are TGTGCCAGCAGACTCATTGTGGGGCAGGGAGTCTACGAGCAGTACTTC. Amino acid sequence: CASRLIVGQGVYEQYF.

This clonotype was found many times. This sequence joins TRBV20-1 and TRBJ1-5; D possibly corresponds to TRBD1 (5 bases). V shed 6 bases and J shed 2 bases, with 11 bases lying between them. CDR1 and CDR2 from the germline V gene are DFQATT and SNEGSKA (reference sequence). The CDR3 totals 13 residues. The CDR3 is CSAAGSGNQPQHF. The CDR3 DNA reads as TGCAGTGCAGCAGGGTCGGGCAATCAGCCCCAGCATTTT.

The sample holds a few counts of this clonotype. This rearrangement joins TRBV20-1 to TRBJ2-7; D is unresolved. V lost 2 bases and J lost 3, with 8 bases in between. In germline, CDR1 is DFQATT, CDR2 SNEGSKA (reference sequence). CDR3 length: 12 residues. CDR3 sequence: CSARTDVYEQYF. The CDR3 DNA sequence: TGCAGTGCTAGAACAGACGTCTACGAGCAGTACTTC.

This clonotype was observed at least ten times. The chain carries TRBV12-3 or TRBV12-4 and TRBJ1-4, with D possibly matching TRBD1 (5 bases). Between the trimmed V and J ends, which lost 6 bases and 2 bases, there was a span of 10 bases. CDR3 length: 14 amino acids. The CDR3 region has the DNA TGTGCCAGCAGGACGGGACCGACTAATGAAAAACTGTTTTTT. Residues: CASRTGPTNEKLFF.

This clonotype was counted ten times or more. The gene calls are TRBV5-1 and TRBJ1-1; D call uncertain. Per the germline V gene, CDR1 is SGHRS and CDR2 is YFSETQ. The length of the CDR3 is 13 residues. V was pared by 4 bases and J by 7 bases, with 14 bases between. The CDR3 bases are TGCGCCAGCAGCCCAACGACGCCCTATGAAGCTTTCTTT. It translates to CASSPTTPYEAFF.

This clonotype was recorded at least ten times. The chain has TRBV12-3 or TRBV12-4 and TRBJ2-2; D is uncertain. CDR3 length: 14 residues. The V end lost 4 bases, the J end lost 7 bases, and 13 bases lay between the germline ends. The CDR3 region is CASSSHKFGGELFF. DNA of the CDR3: TGTGCCAGCAGTTCGCATAAGTTTGGCGGGGAGCTGTTTTTT.

In its sample, this clonotype was seen many times. The chain has TRBV10-3 and TRBJ2-7; D is perhaps TRBD2 (6 bases). Trimming took 4 bases from V and 6 from J, leaving 10 bases between them. The length of the CDR3 is 12 residues. Germline V CDR1 and CDR2: ENHRY, SYGVKD. The CDR3 nucleotides are TGTGCCATCAGTGGAGCGGGCCGCGAGCAGTACTTC. This sequence encodes CAISGAGREQYF.

The sample holds many counts of this clonotype. This chain joins TRBV6-1 and TRBJ2-3, with D unclear. Per the germline V gene, CDR1 is MNHNS and CDR2 is SASEGT. Deletions cut 5 bases from V and 8 bases from J, with 8 bases between. This CDR3 contains 11 residues. CDR3: CASSKGATQYF. The DNA for the CDR3 is TGTGCCAGCAGTAAGGGTGCTACGCAGTATTTT.

This clonotype was seen many times. The chain uses TRBV2 and TRBJ2-7, with 7 bases that match TRBD1. With V trimmed by 6 bases and J by 3 bases, 8 bases remained unmatched. In germline, CDR1 is SNHLY, CDR2 FYNNEI. The length of the CDR3 is 14 residues. In DNA, the CDR3 is TGTGCCAGCAGCGCTCCGGGACAGAGCTACGAGCAGTACTTC. This translates into CASSAPGQSYEQYF.

This clonotype showed up many times. The chain combines TRBV7-2 with TRBJ1-4; D is ambiguous. The CDR3 consists of 15 residues. V lost 5 bases and J lost 8, with 18 bases in between. The germline gives CDR1 SGHTA, CDR2 FQGNSA. The CDR3 DNA reads as TGTGCCAGCAGCCCCCGGACGCACCCGCGGGAAAAACTGTTTTTT. Its translation: CASSPRTHPREKLFF.

This clonotype has at least ten counts. The chain carries TRBV11-2 and TRBJ2-5, with 16 positions matching TRBD2. Per the germline V gene, CDR1 is SGHAT and CDR2 is FQNNGV. Trimming at V came to 6 bases and at J to 5 bases, leaving 3 bases not matched to a gene. This CDR3 region has 15 residues. Here the CDR3 DNA reads TGTGCCAGCAGGAAGGGACTAGCGGGAGGGGAGACCCAGTACTTC. It encodes CASRKGLAGGETQYF.

On this clonotype: A much larger clone differs by one base, so this may be a read error. J is TRBJ2-5 and V is TRBV18, with 7 bases matching TRBD1. The CDR3 is 15 amino acids. CDR1 is KGHSH, CDR2 LQKENI, per germline. CDR3 sequence: CVSSPGTAVQETQYF. DNA for the CDR3: TGTGTCAGCTCACCCGGGACAGCCGTCCAAGAGACCCAGTACTTC.

This clonotype was counted only a few times. The CDR3, as DNA: TGCGCCAGCGGACAGGGGGCTAACGAGCAGTACTTC. Its translation: CASGQGANEQYF. The genes are TRBV10-2 and TRBJ2-7, with 11 nucleotides matching TRBD1. With V trimmed by 8 bases and J by 5 bases, 2 bases remained unmatched. Germline V gene sequence: CDR1 WSHSY, CDR2 SAAADI. This CDR3 comprises 12 residues.

This clonotype was seen ten or more times. The rearrangement links TRBV24-1 to TRBJ2-3; TRBD2 is a possible D gene (5 bases). Germline CDR1 and CDR2: KGHDR and SFDVKD. Trimming took 5 bases from V and 0 from J, leaving 20 bases between them. The CDR3 loop spans 18 amino acids. The CDR3 nucleotides read TGTGCCACCAGTGCCGTAGAGGGAGTGGATTCTAGCACAGATACGCAGTATTTT. It codes for CATSAVEGVDSSTDTQYF.

This clonotype appeared many times. The chain combines TRBV27 with TRBJ2-5; TRBD2 aligns across 13 bases. The junction had 13 bases not matched to a gene; V was cut back by 7 bases and J by 2 bases. The CDR3 is 18 residues long. From germline, CDR1 is MNHEY and CDR2 SMNVEV (reference sequence). The CDR3: CASKTSGRPQPIQETQYF. CDR3 sequence (DNA): TGTGCCAGCAAGACTAGCGGGAGGCCCCAGCCTATACAAGAGACCCAGTACTTC.

This clonotype was detected a few times. V usage is TRBV20-1 and J usage is TRBJ2-5; D is perhaps TRBD1 or TRBD2 (5 bases each). Germline V lookup: CDR1 DFQATT, CDR2 SNEGSKA (reference sequence). The CDR3 spans 12 residues. The CDR3 DNA follows: TGCAGACCCGGGACGAGTCAAGAGACCCAGTACTTC. Its protein product is CRPGTSQETQYF.

This clonotype was found many times. This chain uses TRBV3-1 with TRBJ1-4; D gene uncertain. From germline, CDR1 is LGHDT and CDR2 YNNKEL (reference sequence). The length of the CDR3 is 15 residues. Trimming stripped 0 bases from V and 0 bases from J, with 5 bases between. The CDR3 nucleotides read TGTGCCAGCAGCCAAGAAGTTGCAACTAATGAAAAACTGTTTTTT. The encoded protein is CASSQEVATNEKLFF.

As regards this clonotype: A much larger clone sits a single nucleotide away, making a read error possible. The chain joins TRBV10-1 to TRBJ1-2; TRBD1 matches at 9 bases. Per germline, CDR1 WNHNN and CDR2 SYGVQD (reference sequence). The CDR3 extends over 13 amino acids. The CDR3 sequence is CASSLTGGFGDTF. The CDR3 DNA sequence: TGCGCCAGCTCGCTGACAGGGGGTTTTGGCGACACCTTC.

V gene TRBV19 combines with J gene TRBJ1-2; no clear D. Germline V CDR1 and CDR2: LNHDA, SQIVND (reference sequence). V dropped 4 bases and J dropped 0 bases, with 12 bases sitting between them. This CDR3 comprises 15 residues. The CDR3 DNA sequence: TGTGCCAGTAGTACGCGACTCAAAGCTAACTATGGCTACACCTTC. Its protein product is CASSTRLKANYGYTF. The full variable domain, with the rest looked up from reference TRBV19 and TRBJ1-2, is DGGITQSPKYLFRKEGQNVTLSCEQNLNHDAMYWYRQDPGQGLRLIYYSQIVNDFQKGDIAEGYSVSREKKESFPLTVTSAQKNPTAFYLCASSTRLKANYGYTFGSGTRLTVV.

In this sample, this clonotype turned up a few times. The CDR3 loop reads CASSLYGETNEQFF. The CDR3 nucleotides read TGTGCCAGCAGTTTATATGGGGAAACCAATGAGCAGTTCTTC. This rearrangement joins TRBV28 to TRBJ2-1; D unresolved. Trimming removed 1 base from V and 6 bases from J, with 10 bases in between. Germline V lookup: CDR1 MDHEN, CDR2 SYDVKM. The CDR3 has 14 amino acids.

This clonotype was found many times. V usage is TRBV6-6 and J usage is TRBJ2-5; 7 nucleotides line up with TRBD1. V shed 0 bases, J shed 13 bases, and the junction held 8 bases outside the gene matches. Germline CDR1 is MNHNY and CDR2 is SVGAGI (reference sequence). The CDR3 is 13 residues long. The chain's CDR3 is CASSYSRQGVPYF. CDR3 nucleotide sequence: TGTGCCAGCAGTTACTCGAGGCAGGGGGTTCCGTACTTC.

This chain joins TRBV7-9 and TRBJ1-2; D unresolved. Germline CDR1 and CDR2: SEHNR and FQNEAQ (reference sequence). Trimming removed 5 bases at V and 0 bases at J, with 16 bases between. This CDR3 is 16 amino acids long. CDR3 sequence (DNA): TGTGCCAGCAGCCCGGACGGGGAAGTCGCTAACTATGGCTACACCTTC. Protein sequence: CASSPDGEVANYGYTF. Supplemented by reference TRBV7-9 and TRBJ1-2, the full variable domain reads DTGVSQNPRHKITKRGQNVTFRCDPISEHNRLYWYRQTLGQGPEFLTYFQNEAQLEKSRLLSDRFSAERPKGSFSTLEIQRTEQGDSAMYLCASSPDGEVANYGYTFGSGTRLTVV.